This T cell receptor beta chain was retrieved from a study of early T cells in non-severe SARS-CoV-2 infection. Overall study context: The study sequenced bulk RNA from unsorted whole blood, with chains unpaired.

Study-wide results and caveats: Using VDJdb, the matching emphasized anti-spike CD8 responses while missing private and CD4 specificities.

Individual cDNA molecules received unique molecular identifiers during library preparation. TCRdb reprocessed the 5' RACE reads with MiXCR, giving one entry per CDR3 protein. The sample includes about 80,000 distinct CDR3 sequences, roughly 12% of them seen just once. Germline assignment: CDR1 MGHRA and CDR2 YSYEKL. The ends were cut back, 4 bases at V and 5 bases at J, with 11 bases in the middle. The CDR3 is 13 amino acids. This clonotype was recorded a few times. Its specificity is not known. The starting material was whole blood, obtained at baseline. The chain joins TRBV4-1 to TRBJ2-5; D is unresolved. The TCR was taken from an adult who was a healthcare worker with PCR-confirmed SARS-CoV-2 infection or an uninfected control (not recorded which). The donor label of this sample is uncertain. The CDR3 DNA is TGCGCCAGCAGCCCTAAGCCGCTGGAGACCCAGTACTTC. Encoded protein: CASSPKPLETQYF.